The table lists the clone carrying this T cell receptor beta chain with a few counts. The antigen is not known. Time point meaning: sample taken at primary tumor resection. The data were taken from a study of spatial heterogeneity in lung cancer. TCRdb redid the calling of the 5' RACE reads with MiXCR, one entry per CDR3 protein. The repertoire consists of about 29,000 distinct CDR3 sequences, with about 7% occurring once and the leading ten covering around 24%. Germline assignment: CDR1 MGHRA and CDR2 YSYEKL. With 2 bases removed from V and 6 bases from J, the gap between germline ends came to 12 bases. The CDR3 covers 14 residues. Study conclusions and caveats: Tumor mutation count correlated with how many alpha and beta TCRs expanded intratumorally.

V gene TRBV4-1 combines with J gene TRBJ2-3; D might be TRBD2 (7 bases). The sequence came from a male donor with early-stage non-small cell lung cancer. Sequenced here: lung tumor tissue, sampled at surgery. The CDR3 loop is CASSQRGAGDTQYF. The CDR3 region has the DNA TGCGCCAGCAGCCAACGGGGGGCAGGGGATACGCAGTATTTT.